Following are 9 T cell receptor beta chains from one sample sequenced in a study of early T cells in non-severe SARS-CoV-2 infection. TCRdb itself ran the 5' RACE reads through MiXCR, one entry per CDR3 protein. The sample lists about 55,000 distinct CDR3 sequences; 15% were seen once. The source material was whole blood, sampled at baseline. The receptors shown here come from an adult who was a healthcare worker with PCR-confirmed SARS-CoV-2 infection or an uninfected control (not recorded which).

The chain uses TRBV11-2 and TRBJ1-1; D gene ambiguous. V was pared by 4 bases and J by 0 bases, with 9 bases between. The germline gives CDR1 SGHAT, CDR2 FQNNGV. The CDR3 covers 14 residues. CDR3 sequence (DNA): TGTGCCAGCAGCTCGTCGAATATGAACACTGAAGCTTTCTTT. Its protein is CASSSSNMNTEAFF.

This clonotype was seen only a few times. V gene TRBV7-9 combines with J gene TRBJ2-7, with D possibly TRBD2 on 6 matching bases. The CDR3 contains 15 residues. V was trimmed by 0 bases and J by 2 bases, leaving 11 bases between them. Germline-derived CDR1 and CDR2 are SEHNR and FQNEAQ (reference sequence). The chain's CDR3 is CASSLAAGPTYEQYF. In DNA form, the CDR3 reads TGTGCCAGCAGCTTAGCGGCGGGGCCTACCTACGAGCAGTACTTC.

The CDR3 DNA follows: TGTGCCACCAGTGACCCGGGACAGCCCTCTATGGAGCAGTTCTTC. Protein product: CATSDPGQPSMEQFF. J is TRBJ2-1 and V is TRBV24-1, with 7 bases lining up with TRBD1. The CDR3 sequence is 15 residues long. After removal of 4 bases from V and 10 bases from J, the junction contained 12 bases not matched to a gene. The germline gives CDR1 KGHDR, CDR2 SFDVKD.

The V call is TRBV2, the J call TRBJ1-1; 8 nucleotides agree with TRBD1. The CDR3 runs to 13 residues. The V segment lost 8 bases and the J segment 3 bases; nucleotides outside the gene matches: 5. CDR1 SNHLY and CDR2 FYNNEI come from the germline V gene. CDR3 in amino acids: CASEEQGDTEAFF. DNA of the CDR3: TGTGCCAGCGAAGAACAGGGGGACACTGAAGCTTTCTTT.

This clonotype was seen more than once but under ten times. The rearrangement links TRBV6-2 or TRBV6-3 to TRBJ2-7, with D possibly matching TRBD2 (6 bases). The germline V gene has CDR1 MNHEY and CDR2 SVGEGT. Trimming removed 7 bases from V and 4 bases from J, with 20 bases in between. The CDR3 has 15 amino acids. CDR3 coding DNA: TGTGCCAGCAACCCTAGAGGGACTTCACCGTACGAGCAGTACTTC. Translating gives CASNPRGTSPYEQYF.

The sample holds many counts of this clonotype. J is TRBJ2-7 and V is TRBV6-6; D uncertain. Trimming left V 6 bases short and J 2 bases short, with 14 bases between. CDR3 length: 14 amino acids. Germline CDR1 is MNHNY and CDR2 is SVGAGI (reference sequence). The CDR3 loop is CASRPSDVTYEQYF. CDR3 in DNA: TGTGCCAGCAGACCCTCTGACGTTACCTACGAGCAGTACTTC.

This clonotype was detected many times. V usage is TRBV7-8 and J usage is TRBJ1-1; no clear D gene. Germline V CDR1 and CDR2: SGHVS, FQNEAQ. The CDR3 consists of 14 residues. V lost 1 base, J lost 6 bases, and 12 bases lay in between. The CDR3 coding sequence is TGTGCCAGCAGCTTAGTGGACCTAGATCCTGAAGCTTTCTTT. This sequence encodes CASSLVDLDPEAFF.

The CDR3 DNA reads TGTGCCAGCAGTTTATGGCAGACCACAGATACGCAGTATTTT. Protein sequence: CASSLWQTTDTQYF. The genes are TRBV12-3 or TRBV12-4 and TRBJ2-3; D remains ambiguous. This CDR3 spans 14 amino acids. Trimming took off 2 bases at V and 2 bases at J, with 8 bases between the two ends.

The chain couples TRBV7-9 to TRBJ2-2, with TRBD2 identical over 10 bases. CDR1 is SEHNR, CDR2 FQNEAQ, per germline (reference sequence). The V and J ends lost 5 bases and 4 bases, in that order; junction bases with no gene match: 4. CDR3 length equals 15 residues. CDR3: CASSPSGSGTGELFF. The CDR3 nucleotides read TGTGCCAGCAGCCCTAGCGGGAGTGGCACCGGGGAGCTGTTTTTT.